This T cell receptor (beta chain) was obtained from a study of OX40 agonist ivuxolimab in advanced cancers. On the study more broadly: With a range of roughly 23 to 85, age averaged roughly 61 years, and nearly 85% were male. Partial responses occurred in Three dose-escalation patients, one with hepatocellular carcinoma and two with cutaneous melanoma.

With autoimmune disease history or systemic immunosuppression, patients were excluded. TCRdb keeps only in-frame clones here, not all; method: immunoSEQ multiplex PCR. The sample holds roughly 13,000 clones, approximately 72% seen once. There are 16 residues in the CDR3. Between the trimmed V and J ends, which lost 3 bases and 1 base, there was a span of 13 bases. Per the germline V gene, CDR1 is ENHRY and CDR2 is SYGVKD. The genes are TRBV10-3 and TRBJ1-5; perhaps TRBD1 as D (5 bases). This clonotype was sampled from an adult with an advanced solid tumor such as melanoma, head and neck, liver or kidney cancer. The specimen was CD4+ or CD8+ T cells sorted from blood, collected in a trial of the OX40 agonist ivuxolimab. This CDR3 reads CAISELWGASNQPQHF. The CDR3 coding sequence is TGTGCCATCAGTGAACTCTGGGGCGCGAGCAATCAGCCCCAGCATTTT.